Shown below are 19 T cell receptor beta chains from a single sample sequenced in a study of shared clonotypes between healthy human individuals. The table came from immunoSEQ multiplex PCR; TCRdb's copy has only in-frame clones and leaves some out. The sample consists of roughly 2 million clones, over 85% of them appearing once. CD45RO-negative, CCR7-positively selected cells formed the naive CD8 fraction, excluding terminally differentiated effector memory CD45RA+ cells. Sequencing used naive CD8+ T cells sorted from blood. These receptors all come from a young man in good health.

The DNA of the CDR3 is TGTGCCAGCAGCTTAGGGGGCCAGGGACCGATCTATGGCTACACCTTC. Its translation is CASSLGGQGPIYGYTF. V gene TRBV7-9 combines with J gene TRBJ1-2; D is perhaps TRBD1 (5 bases). This CDR3 has 16 amino acids. V lost 1 base, J lost 4 bases, and 16 bases lay in between. Per germline, CDR1 SEHNR and CDR2 FQNEAQ (reference sequence).

This chain joins TRBV4-1 and TRBJ1-2; 9 bases map to TRBD1. This CDR3 has 20 amino acids. With 4 bases clipped from V and 3 bases from J, the junction kept 21 bases outside the gene matches. Germline V gene data show CDR1 as MGHRA and CDR2 as YSYEKL. The CDR3 DNA reads as TGCGCCAGCAGCCCGCCTGGAGAAGGACAGGGGAGGAATTGGGACTATGGCTACACCTTC. Protein sequence: CASSPPGEGQGRNWDYGYTF.

J is TRBJ2-5 and V is TRBV4-1, with D hard to call. The CDR3 runs 16 residues. Germline V gene data show CDR1 as MGHRA and CDR2 as YSYEKL. V lost 1 base, J lost 2 bases, and 14 bases lay in between. In DNA form, the CDR3 reads TGCGCCAGCAGCCAAGCCCCCCCAGCCCTTCAAGAGACCCAGTACTTC. This gives the protein CASSQAPPALQETQYF.

The V and J genes are TRBV27 and TRBJ2-7; TRBD2 agrees at 9 bases. V was pared by 2 bases and J by 6 bases, with 5 bases of the junction left unmatched. The CDR3 sequence is 14 residues long. The germline CDR1 and CDR2 sequences are MNHEY and SMNVEV (reference sequence). The CDR3 loop reads CASSLTSGFSEQYF. CDR3 bases: TGTGCCAGCAGTTTAACTAGCGGGTTTAGCGAGCAGTACTTC.

V usage is TRBV5-4 and J usage is TRBJ2-3, with 7 bases lining up with TRBD1. The germline V gene encodes CDR1 SGHNT and CDR2 YYREEE (reference sequence). Trimming cost V 4 bases and J 3 bases; bases outside gene matches: 8. The CDR3 extends over 15 amino acids. CDR3 nucleotide sequence: TGTGCCAGCAGCCCCCGACAGGGTATAACAGATACGCAGTATTTT. Encoded protein: CASSPRQGITDTQYF.

The rearrangement links TRBV9 to TRBJ2-7; D uncertain. V gave up 4 bases and J gave up 0 bases, with 11 bases separating them. The CDR3 extends over 14 amino acids. In germline, CDR1 is SGDLS, CDR2 YYNGEE. The CDR3 nucleotides are TGTGCCAGCAGCAAGGGCGGTAGCTCCTACGAGCAGTACTTC. Its translation is CASSKGGSSYEQYF.

The CDR3 sequence is CASGQGLGYEQYF. CDR3 coding DNA: TGTGCCAGTGGACAGGGCCTGGGTTACGAGCAGTACTTC. The chain recombines TRBV6-5 with TRBJ2-7; 8 nucleotides agree with TRBD1. CDR1 and CDR2 (germline): MNHEY, SVGAGI. This CDR3 contains 13 residues. V was clipped by 9 bases and J by 4 bases; unmatched bases: 8.

This clone was picked up a small number of times. V is TRBV6-5 and J is TRBJ1-3; D uncertain. The germline V and J ends were trimmed by 2 bases and 0 bases, with 8 bases remaining between them. CDR3 length: 15 residues. Germline CDR1 and CDR2: MNHEY and SVGAGI. CDR3 DNA sequence: TGTGCCAGCAGTTACGTTCCAGCCTCTGGAAACACCATATATTTT. It encodes CASSYVPASGNTIYF.

This chain uses TRBV5-1 with TRBJ2-5; D is possibly TRBD2 (6 bases). The V end lost 3 bases, the J end lost 5 bases, and 14 bases lay between the germline ends. Germline V lookup: CDR1 SGHRS, CDR2 YFSETQ. The CDR3 has 14 amino acids. The CDR3 here is CASSSWEEEETQYF. CDR3 DNA sequence: TGCGCCAGCAGCTCCTGGGAGGAGGAGGAGACCCAGTACTTC.

The rearrangement uses TRBV6-5 and TRBJ2-7; a possible D gene is TRBD1 (6 bases). V was trimmed by 4 bases and J by 0 bases, leaving 16 bases between them. CDR3 length: 16 residues. The V gene's germline CDR1 is MNHEY and CDR2 SVGAGI. CDR3 bases: TGTGCCAGCAGTTCACCGGGACACCCGTACTCCTACGAGCAGTACTTC. It encodes CASSSPGHPYSYEQYF.

This clone was seen once. This rearrangement joins TRBV19 to TRBJ2-1; D is undetermined. The germline V gene encodes CDR1 LNHDA and CDR2 SQIVND (reference sequence). Trimming removed 5 bases at V and 3 bases at J, with 11 bases between. CDR3 length: 14 residues. CDR3 DNA: TGTGCCAGTAGTGTGATTGGCAGCTACAATGAGCAGTTCTTC. It is translated as CASSVIGSYNEQFF.

With regard to this clone: Other DNA sequences of this sample code for an identical CDR3. The chain employs TRBV7-9 and TRBJ2-1, with 9 positions matching TRBD1. This CDR3 has 15 amino acids. Germline-derived CDR1 and CDR2 are SEHNR and FQNEAQ (reference sequence). V trimming: 3 bases; J trimming: 6 bases; junction bases outside the gene matches: 6. CDR3 region: CASSLGQGYRNEQFF. The DNA of the CDR3 is TGTGCCAGCAGCTTGGGACAGGGATATCGCAATGAGCAGTTCTTC.

The genes are TRBV10-2 and TRBJ2-2; possibly TRBD1 or TRBD2 for D (5 bases each). CDR1 is WSHSY, CDR2 SAAADI, per germline. V was clipped by 7 bases and J by 0 bases, with 18 bases between them. This CDR3 region has 17 residues. The CDR3 spells CASMTRDPVPNTGELFF. DNA for the CDR3: TGCGCCAGCATGACGAGGGACCCAGTACCGAACACCGGGGAGCTGTTTTTT.

V gene TRBV13 combines with J gene TRBJ2-5; 11 nucleotides line up with TRBD1. The CDR3 has 16 amino acids. The V and J ends lost 1 base and 4 bases, in that order; junction bases with no gene match: 5. CDR1 is PRHDT and CDR2 is FYEKMQ in the germline V gene (reference sequence). CDR3 protein: CASSLEGQGGRETQYF. The CDR3 coding sequence is TGTGCCAGCAGCTTAGAGGGACAGGGGGGAAGAGAGACCCAGTACTTC.

The J gene is TRBJ2-2, the V gene TRBV2, with 8 bases lining up with TRBD2. V shed 2 bases, J shed 6 bases, and the junction held 17 bases outside the gene matches. CDR1 is SNHLY and CDR2 is FYNNEI in the germline V gene. The CDR3 covers 19 residues. CDR3 amino acids: CASSEFQRGFELWAGELFF. Written as DNA, the CDR3 is TGTGCCAGCAGTGAATTCCAGCGGGGGTTTGAACTCTGGGCCGGGGAGCTGTTTTTT.

The chain employs TRBV29-1 and TRBJ2-5, with D uncertain. Near its end, the DNA agrees better with TRBJ2-7, so the J call may be wrong. Germline assignment: CDR1 SQVTM and CDR2 ANQGSEA. The CDR3 is made up of 12 amino acids. This chain's CDR3 is CSVVGSSYEQYF. In nucleotides, the CDR3 is TGCAGCGTTGTCGGCAGCTCCTACGAGCAGTACTTC.

The chain has TRBV9 and TRBJ1-4, with TRBD1 matching over 7 bases. CDR1 and CDR2 (germline): SGDLS, YYNGEE. After removal of 3 bases from V and 4 bases from J, the junction contained 9 bases not matched to a gene. This CDR3 is 16 amino acids long. The CDR3 loop is CASSEGANSINEKLFF. The CDR3 DNA reads TGTGCCAGCAGCGAGGGGGCGAATTCTATTAATGAAAAACTGTTTTTT.

The chain couples TRBV4-3 to TRBJ2-5, with D possibly being TRBD1 or TRBD2 (5 bases each). Looked up from germline, CDR1 is LGHNA and CDR2 is YSLEER. Trimming stripped 0 bases from V and 5 bases from J, with 16 bases between. The CDR3 runs to 16 residues. CDR3 in DNA: TGCGCCAGCAGCCAAGATAAAGGGACCCTTAGCGAGACCCAGTACTTC. Amino acid sequence: CASSQDKGTLSETQYF.

The chain recombines TRBV9 with TRBJ2-5, with D unclear. CDR1 is SGDLS and CDR2 is YYNGEE in the germline V gene. This CDR3 comprises 14 residues. V was trimmed by 3 bases and J by 2 bases, leaving 11 bases between them. The DNA for the CDR3 is TGTGCCAGCAGCGCCCGGACGGAACAAGAGACCCAGTACTTC. It specifies CASSARTEQETQYF.